Listed here are 14 T cell receptor beta chains from one sample, sequenced in a study of blood T cell repertoires in COVID-19. Clones were sequenced by immunoSEQ multiplex PCR, and TCRdb holds only the in-frame ones, with some missing. Of 150,000 to 200,000 clones in the sample, 84% were seen once. Sequencing was carried out using peripheral blood. The receptors derive from a human donor with acute or convalescent COVID-19. The donor label of this sample is uncertain.

The genes are TRBV7-3 and TRBJ2-3; 7 bases map to TRBD2. The CDR3 runs to 16 residues. The trim removed 0 bases at V and 1 base at J, leaving 4 bases unmatched. Germline CDR1 SGHTA, CDR2 FQGTGA. CDR3 nucleotide sequence: TGTGCCAGCAGCTTAACTGGGGGGGTCGGCACAGATACGCAGTATTTT. This encodes CASSLTGGVGTDTQYF.

V gene TRBV6-5 combines with J gene TRBJ1-6; tentatively, D is TRBD1 (6 bases). V was clipped by 7 bases and J by 6 bases, with 13 bases between them. The CDR3 covers 14 residues. From germline, CDR1 is MNHEY and CDR2 SVGAGI. The CDR3 DNA sequence: TGTGCCAGCACCAAGACAGGTGGTAATTCACCCCTCCACTTT. Translation: CASTKTGGNSPLHF.

Only a few counts were recorded for this clone. The CDR3 loop is CAWVAGLLSGNTIYF. The DNA for the CDR3 is TGTGCCTGGGTGGCGGGACTCCTCTCTGGAAACACCATATATTTT. The chain recombines TRBV30 with TRBJ1-3, with TRBD1 as a possible D gene (5 bases). CDR1 GTSNPN and CDR2 SVGIG come from the germline V gene (reference sequence). This CDR3 is built from 15 residues. With 5 bases removed from V and 0 bases from J, the gap between germline ends came to 14 bases.

This chain connects TRBV7-3 to TRBJ2-5, with TRBD2 as a possible D gene (6 bases). Germline V gene lookup returns CDR1 SGHTA and CDR2 FQGTGA. The CDR3 has 13 amino acids. The V end lost 2 bases, the J end lost 3 bases, and 7 bases lay between the germline ends. DNA for the CDR3: TGTGCCAGCAGCTTAGGGACTGAAGAGACCCAGTACTTC. It yields the protein CASSLGTEETQYF.

The chain carries TRBV30 and TRBJ2-3; TRBD2 matches 10 bases. The junction had 7 bases not matched to a gene; V was cut back by 8 bases and J by 5 bases. From germline, CDR1 is GTSNPN and CDR2 SVGIG (reference sequence). The CDR3 sequence is 13 residues long. In nucleotides, the CDR3 is TGTGCCCTATTAGCGGGGGGAGGAGATACGCAGTATTTT. The encoded protein is CALLAGGGDTQYF.

The rearrangement links TRBV7-9 to TRBJ1-1, with D possibly being TRBD1 (5 bases). The CDR3 has 12 residues. Germline V gene sequence: CDR1 SEHNR, CDR2 FQNEAQ (reference sequence). The ends were cut back, 8 bases at V and 4 bases at J, with 11 bases in the middle. The CDR3 here is CASARGGTEAFF. The CDR3, as DNA: TGTGCCAGCGCTCGGGGGGGCACTGAAGCTTTCTTT.

This rearrangement joins TRBV28 to TRBJ1-6, with D perhaps TRBD1 (5 bases). Germline V CDR1 and CDR2: MDHEN, SYDVKM. The germline V and J ends were trimmed by 3 bases and 5 bases, with 11 bases remaining between them. The CDR3 consists of 15 residues. The CDR3 DNA is TGTGCCAGCAGTTTCGGACACTCTAATAATTCACCCCTCCACTTT. Protein: CASSFGHSNNSPLHF.

The chain joins TRBV18 to TRBJ2-2, with 8 nucleotides matching TRBD1. The V gene end was trimmed by 4 bases and the J gene end by 3 bases; junction bases not matched to a gene: 4. Germline V CDR1 and CDR2: KGHSH, LQKENI. This CDR3 contains 15 residues. CDR3 sequence: CASSLRGRHTGELFF. Written as DNA, the CDR3 is TGTGCCAGCTCACTCAGGGGGCGGCACACCGGGGAGCTGTTTTTT.

The CDR3 region is CASSPGTRRNTIYF. CDR3 DNA sequence: TGTGCCAGCAGTCCCGGGACTCGCAGAAACACCATATATTTT. V usage is TRBV6-5 and J usage is TRBJ1-3; a possible D gene is TRBD1 (5 bases). Germline-derived CDR1 and CDR2 are MNHEY and SVGAGI. There are 14 residues in the CDR3. V lost 5 bases to trimming and J lost 5 bases, with 13 bases between them.

The chain uses TRBV29-1 and TRBJ2-1; 10 bases agree with TRBD1. CDR1 SQVTM and CDR2 ANQGSEA come from the germline V gene. The CDR3 extends over 14 amino acids. V lost 4 bases to trimming and J lost 6 bases; unmatched junction nucleotides: 6. This chain's CDR3 is CSVAPGTGVNEQFF. CDR3 coding DNA: TGCAGCGTTGCACCCGGGACAGGGGTCAATGAGCAGTTCTTC.

The chain carries TRBV19 and TRBJ2-3; TRBD2 agrees at 7 bases. Losses at the gene ends were 7 bases for V and 5 bases for J; bases not matched to a gene: 6. The CDR3 runs to 13 residues. Germline values: CDR1 LNHDA, CDR2 SQIVND (reference sequence). This CDR3 is CASMKVAGDTQYF. Here the CDR3 DNA reads TGTGCCAGTATGAAGGTAGCGGGAGATACGCAGTATTTT.

This clone showed up just a few times. The junction and the germline gene differ at one end; a read error may be behind it. The V gene is TRBV5-1, the J gene TRBJ1-1, with a weak D call TRBD1 (6 bases). This CDR3 is 14 amino acids long. Germline V gene sequence: CDR1 SGHRS, CDR2 YFSETQ. The CDR3: CACRGSLAEFQAFF. The CDR3 DNA is TGCGCCTGCAGGGGCAGCCTAGCAGAATTTCAAGCTTTCTTT.

This clone has just a few counts. The chain uses TRBV5-3 and TRBJ1-5; 7 bases agree with TRBD1. TRBV5-3 carries the ORF label, with uncertain function. The CDR3 extends over 16 amino acids. V gave up 4 bases and J gave up 0 bases; unmatched junction bases: 7. CDR3 in DNA: TGTGCCAGAAGCGAACTAAACAGGGGTAGCAATCAGCCCCAGCATTTT. Its protein is CARSELNRGSNQPQHF.

The CDR3 reads CARRWSEKLFF. CDR3 nucleotides: TGTGCGCGAAGGTGGAGTGAAAAACTGTTTTTT. The genes are TRBV19 and TRBJ1-4; D gene uncertain. Germline assignment: CDR1 LNHDA and CDR2 SQIVND (reference sequence). The CDR3 spans 11 residues.